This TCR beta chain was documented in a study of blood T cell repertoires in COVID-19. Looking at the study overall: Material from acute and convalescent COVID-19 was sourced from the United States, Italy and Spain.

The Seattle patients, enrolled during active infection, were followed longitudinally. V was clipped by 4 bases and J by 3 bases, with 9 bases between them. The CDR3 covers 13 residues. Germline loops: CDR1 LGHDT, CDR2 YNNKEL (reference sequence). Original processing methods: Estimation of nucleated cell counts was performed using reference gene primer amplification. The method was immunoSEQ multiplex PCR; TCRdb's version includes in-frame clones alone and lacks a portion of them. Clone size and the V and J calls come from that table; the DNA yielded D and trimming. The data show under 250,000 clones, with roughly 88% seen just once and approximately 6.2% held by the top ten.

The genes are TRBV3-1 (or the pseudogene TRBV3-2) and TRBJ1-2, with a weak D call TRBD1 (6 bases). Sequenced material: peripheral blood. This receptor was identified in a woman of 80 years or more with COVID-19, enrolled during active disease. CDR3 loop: CASSRGHYYGYTF. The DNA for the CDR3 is TGTGCCAGCAGCCGGGGACACTACTATGGCTACACCTTC.